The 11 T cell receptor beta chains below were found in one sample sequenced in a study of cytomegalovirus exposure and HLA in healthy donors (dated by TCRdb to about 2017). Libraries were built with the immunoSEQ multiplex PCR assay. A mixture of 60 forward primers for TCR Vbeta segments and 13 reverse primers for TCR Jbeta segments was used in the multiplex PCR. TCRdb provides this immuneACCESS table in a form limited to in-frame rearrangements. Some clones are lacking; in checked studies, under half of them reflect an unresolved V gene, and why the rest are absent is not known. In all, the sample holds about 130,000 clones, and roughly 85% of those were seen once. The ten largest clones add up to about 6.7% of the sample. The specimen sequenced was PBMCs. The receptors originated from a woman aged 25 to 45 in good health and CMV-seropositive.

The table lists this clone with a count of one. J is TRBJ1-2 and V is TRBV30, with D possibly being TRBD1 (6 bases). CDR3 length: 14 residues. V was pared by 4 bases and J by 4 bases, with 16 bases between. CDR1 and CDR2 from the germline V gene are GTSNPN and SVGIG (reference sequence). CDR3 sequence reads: CAWTHPGTSYGYTF. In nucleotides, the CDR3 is TGTGCCTGGACCCATCCCGGGACAAGCTATGGCTACACCTTC.

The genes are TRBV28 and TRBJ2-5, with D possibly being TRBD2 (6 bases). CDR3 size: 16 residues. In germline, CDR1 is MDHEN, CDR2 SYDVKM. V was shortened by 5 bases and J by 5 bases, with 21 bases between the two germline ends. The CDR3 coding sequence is TGTGCCAGCAGTCTCGGTGTCGGCGCTAGCGAGGAGACCCAGTACTTC. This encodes CASSLGVGASEETQYF.

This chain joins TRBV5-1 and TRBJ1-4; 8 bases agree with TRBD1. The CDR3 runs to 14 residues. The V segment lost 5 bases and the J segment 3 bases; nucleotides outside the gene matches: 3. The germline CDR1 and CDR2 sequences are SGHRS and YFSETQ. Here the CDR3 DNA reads TGCGCCAGCAGACAGGGGGAAGCTAATGAAAAACTGTTTTTT. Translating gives CASRQGEANEKLFF.

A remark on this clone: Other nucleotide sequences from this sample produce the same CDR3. In DNA form, the CDR3 reads TGTGCCAGCAGACCCTCCCCGGGACATTTGTTTTTT. It is translated as CASRPSPGHLFF. The chain joins TRBV28 to TRBJ1-4, with D maybe TRBD1 (6 bases). CDR3 length equals 12 residues. Germline V gene data show CDR1 as MDHEN and CDR2 as SYDVKM. The V end lost 6 bases, the J end lost 15 bases, and 17 bases lay between the germline ends.

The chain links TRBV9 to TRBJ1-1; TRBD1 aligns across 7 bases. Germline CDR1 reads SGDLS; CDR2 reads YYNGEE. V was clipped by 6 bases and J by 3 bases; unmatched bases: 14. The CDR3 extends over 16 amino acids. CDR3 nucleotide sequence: TGTGCCAGCAACCTCCCCTACAGGGGTTGGGACACTGAAGCTTTCTTT. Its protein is CASNLPYRGWDTEAFF. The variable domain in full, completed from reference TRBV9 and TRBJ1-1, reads DSGVTQTPKHLITATGQRVTLRCSPRSGDLSVYWYQQSLDQGLQFLIQYYNGEERAKGNILERFSAQQFPDLHSELNLSSLELGDSALYFCASNLPYRGWDTEAFFGQGTRLTVV.

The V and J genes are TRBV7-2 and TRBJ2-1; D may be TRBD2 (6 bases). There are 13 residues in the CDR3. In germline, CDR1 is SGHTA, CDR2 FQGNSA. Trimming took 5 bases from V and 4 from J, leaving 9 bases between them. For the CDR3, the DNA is TGTGCCAGCAGCGCGGGACGGTACAATGAGCAGTTCTTC. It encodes CASSAGRYNEQFF.

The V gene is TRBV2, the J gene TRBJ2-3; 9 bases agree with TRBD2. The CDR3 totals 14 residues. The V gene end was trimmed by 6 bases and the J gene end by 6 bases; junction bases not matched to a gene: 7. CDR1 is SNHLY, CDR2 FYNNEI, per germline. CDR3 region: CASSRGGAGDTQYF. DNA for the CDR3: TGTGCCAGCAGCCGCGGGGGGGCAGGTGATACGCAGTATTTT. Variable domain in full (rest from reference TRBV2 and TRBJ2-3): EPEVTQTPSHQVTQMGQEVILRCVPISNHLYFYWYRQILGQKVEFLVSFYNNEISEKSEIFDDQFSVERPDGSNFTLKIRSTKLEDSAMYFCASSRGGAGDTQYFGPGTRLTVL.

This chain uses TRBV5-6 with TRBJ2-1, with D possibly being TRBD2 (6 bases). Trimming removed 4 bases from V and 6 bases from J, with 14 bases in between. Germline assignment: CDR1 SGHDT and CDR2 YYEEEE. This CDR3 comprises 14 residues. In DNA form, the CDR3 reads TGTGCCAGCAGCGCGGGACTCACCTTCAATGAGCAGTTCTTC. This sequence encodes CASSAGLTFNEQFF.

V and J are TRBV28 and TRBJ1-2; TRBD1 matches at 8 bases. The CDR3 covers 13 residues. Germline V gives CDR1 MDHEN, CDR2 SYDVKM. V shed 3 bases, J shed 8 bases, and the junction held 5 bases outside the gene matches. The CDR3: CASSFRRGQGYTF. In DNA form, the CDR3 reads TGTGCCAGCAGTTTCCGCAGGGGGCAAGGCTACACCTTC.

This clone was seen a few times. The CDR3 sequence: CASRLPGRARGQPQHF. CDR3 bases: TGTGCCAGCAGACTTCCAGGGAGGGCGCGGGGTCAGCCCCAGCATTTT. The chain employs TRBV28 and TRBJ1-5, with a tentative D call TRBD1 (5 bases). The germline V gene has CDR1 MDHEN and CDR2 SYDVKM. V lost 6 bases and J 6 bases, leaving 21 bases between the germline ends. The length of the CDR3 is 16 residues. Together with reference TRBV28 and TRBJ1-5, the CDR3 gives the full variable domain: DVKVTQSSRYLVKRTGEKVFLECVQDMDHENMFWYRQDPGLGLRLIYFSYDVKMKEKGDIPEGYSVSREKKERFSLILESASTNQTSMYLCASRLPGRARGQPQHFGDGTRLSIL.

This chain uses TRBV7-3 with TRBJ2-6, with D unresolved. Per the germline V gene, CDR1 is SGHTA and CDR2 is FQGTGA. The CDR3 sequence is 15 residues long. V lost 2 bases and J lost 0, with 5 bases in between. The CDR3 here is CASSLQFSGANVLTF. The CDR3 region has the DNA TGTGCCAGCAGCTTACAGTTCTCTGGGGCCAACGTCCTGACTTTC.